This TCR beta chain was captured in a study of Ad26.COV2.S vaccination and SARS-CoV-2 variants. As for the study in general: Into the muscle, Ad26.COV2.S was dosed once or twice, 56 days apart. Notes on the study in general: The analyses of TCR breadth and depth may have understated the size of total T cell responses.

V lost 4 bases, J lost 10 bases, and 11 bases lay in between. The CDR3 sequence is 12 residues long. In germline, CDR1 is ENHRY, CDR2 SYGVKD. Concerning this clone itself: Its matching antigen is unknown.

The protocol was immunoSEQ multiplex PCR, while the TCRdb copy is restricted to in-frame clones and leaves out a portion. Among approximately 500,000 clones listed, approximately 90% were seen once. Treatment reported: about 20 received Ad26.COV2.S at low or high dose, single or two shots; several received placebo; per-sample allocation not given. Collection of the samples took place on day 63 after the first injection of vaccine or placebo. The material sequenced was peripheral blood, taken in a trial of Ad26.COV2.S vaccine versus placebo. The TCR sequence derives from a person between 18 and 65 years old who received the Ad26.COV2.S COVID-19 vaccine or a placebo. The chain uses TRBV10-3 and TRBJ2-1; no firm D call. Here the CDR3 reads CAISALGFEQFF. DNA of the CDR3: TGTGCCATCAGTGCCCTTGGTTTCGAGCAGTTCTTC.